This T cell receptor beta chain stems from a study of CD8+CD57+ T cells in acquired aplastic anemia. For the study at large: Sorted CD4+ plus CD8+ cells gave DNA averaging 3.2 ug.

As concerns this clonotype: What it binds is unknown.

Findings of the study overall: A set of around 30 CD8+ CDR3 sequences was shared between patients and controls, and these sequences appeared highly expressed in patients.

The template used for profiling TCR beta VDJ and CDR3 was genomic DNA. MiXCR was run by TCRdb on the reads, yielding one entry per CDR3 protein. This table holds about 40,000 distinct CDR3 sequences, about 60% found once. Patients selected for sequencing had displayed CD8+CD57+ cell expansion by flow cytometry. Acquired aplastic anemia of severe grade affected all patients. V gave up 0 bases and J gave up 3 bases, with 15 bases separating them. The V gene's germline CDR1 is LNHNV and CDR2 YYDKDF (reference sequence). The CDR3 consists of 18 residues. Specimen: sorted CD4+, CD8+, or CD8+CD57+ T cells (not recorded which) from PBMCs. The chain joins TRBV15 to TRBJ1-6; D is uncertain. The receptor's source is a human donor with aplastic anemia. CDR3 region: CATSRDAAKRGYNSPLHF. The CDR3 coding sequence is TGTGCCACCAGCAGAGATGCGGCCAAACGAGGCTATAATTCACCCCTCCACTTT. The whole variable domain, filled in from reference TRBV15 and TRBJ1-6, reads DAMVIQNPRYQVTQFGKPVTLSCSQTLNHNVMYWYQQKSSQAPKLLFHYYDKDFNNEADTPDNFQSRRPNTSFCFLDIRSPGLGDTAMYLCATSRDAAKRGYNSPLHFGNGTRLTVT.